These 14 T cell receptor beta chains came from one sample sequenced in a study of cytomegalovirus exposure and HLA in healthy donors. Primers for the PCR totalled 60 Vbeta and 13 Jbeta. The table came from immunoSEQ multiplex PCR; TCRdb's copy has only in-frame clones and leaves some out. Here the sample table reports 60,000 to 100,000 clones. Input material: PBMCs. These receptors were taken from a man younger than 40 in good health and CMV-seronegative.

The chain has TRBV18 and TRBJ1-3, with 7 bases identical to TRBD1. The CDR3 has 13 residues. In germline, CDR1 is KGHSH, CDR2 LQKENI. Trimming removed 7 bases from V and 2 bases from J; junction bases left unmatched: 2. The CDR3 reads CASLTGTGNTIYF. CDR3 in DNA: TGTGCCAGCTTGACAGGGACTGGAAACACCATATATTTT.

The chain uses TRBV5-1 and TRBJ1-2, with 8 positions matching TRBD1. V lost 6 bases to trimming and J lost 5 bases; unmatched junction nucleotides: 9. The CDR3 extends over 14 amino acids. From germline, CDR1 is SGHRS and CDR2 YFSETQ. As DNA, the CDR3 is TGCGCCAGCAACGGACAGGGTGGGTGGTATGGCTACACCTTC. Translation gives CASNGQGGWYGYTF.

Written as DNA, the CDR3 is TGTGCCAGCTCACCGAGGACAGGGATCGAAAAACTGTTTTTT. Its protein is CASSPRTGIEKLFF. The chain joins TRBV18 to TRBJ1-4, with TRBD1 matching 8 bases. The trim removed 3 bases at V and 8 bases at J, leaving 5 bases unmatched. The CDR3 is made up of 14 amino acids. Germline assignment: CDR1 KGHSH and CDR2 LQKENI.

The chain employs TRBV9 and TRBJ1-1, with D uncertain. The ends were cut back, 0 bases at V and 2 bases at J, with 5 bases in the middle. This CDR3 region has 13 residues. The V gene's germline CDR1 is SGDLS and CDR2 YYNGEE. DNA of the CDR3: TGTGCCAGCAGCGTAGCCCTAAACACTGAAGCTTTCTTT. As protein: CASSVALNTEAFF.

The chain carries TRBV2 and TRBJ1-5; tentatively, D is TRBD1 (6 bases). Germline CDR1 reads SNHLY; CDR2 reads FYNNEI. V lost 2 bases, J lost 7 bases, and 12 bases lay in between. The CDR3 spans 14 residues. The CDR3 reads CASSEWSGDQPQHF. DNA of the CDR3: TGTGCCAGCAGTGAATGGTCAGGGGACCAGCCCCAGCATTTT.

The rearrangement joins TRBV4-3 to TRBJ2-4; tentatively, D is TRBD2 (6 bases). V lost 3 bases and J 3 bases, leaving 18 bases between the germline ends. Germline CDR1 and CDR2: LGHNA and YSLEER. CDR3 length: 17 residues. CDR3 loop: CASSHLYSGSFKNIQYF. The CDR3 region has the DNA TGCGCCAGCAGCCATCTTTACTCCGGGAGCTTCAAAAACATTCAGTACTTC.

V gene TRBV7-9 combines with J gene TRBJ2-2, with TRBD2 matching over 9 bases. The CDR3 contains 16 residues. CDR1 is SEHNR, CDR2 FQNEAQ, per germline (reference sequence). V gave up 3 bases and J gave up 3 bases; unmatched junction bases: 5. Here the CDR3 reads CASSFSGRRYTGELFF. The CDR3 nucleotides read TGTGCCAGCAGCTTTAGCGGGAGAAGGTACACCGGGGAGCTGTTTTTT.

The rearrangement uses TRBV5-5 and TRBJ1-5; 9 nucleotides align to TRBD1. The CDR3 contains 15 residues. Germline V CDR1 and CDR2: SGHKS, YYEKEE (reference sequence). J lost 2 bases, V lost 3 bases, and 3 bases had no gene match. In DNA, the CDR3 is TGTGCCAGCAGCTCGACAGGGGGAGGCAATCAGCCCCAGCATTTT. It is translated as CASSSTGGGNQPQHF.

The CDR3 sequence: CATSREKSIASYNEQFF. Here the CDR3 DNA reads TGTGCCACCAGCAGAGAAAAGAGTATAGCGTCGTACAATGAGCAGTTCTTC. This sequence joins TRBV15 and TRBJ2-1; weak D call: TRBD2 (5 bases). Trimming took 0 bases from V and 4 from J, leaving 16 bases between them. Germline values: CDR1 LNHNV, CDR2 YYDKDF (reference sequence). CDR3 length: 17 residues.

V is TRBV4-2 and J is TRBJ2-1, with 9 bases lining up with TRBD1. This CDR3 is built from 16 residues. J lost 7 bases, V lost 4 bases, and 11 bases had no gene match. Germline values: CDR1 LGHNA, CDR2 YNFKEQ. The CDR3 sequence: CASSLSPHRGQNEQFF. DNA for the CDR3: TGTGCCAGCAGCCTAAGCCCCCACAGGGGGCAAAATGAGCAGTTCTTC.

This chain links TRBV9 with TRBJ2-1; TRBD1 matches 8 bases. The CDR3 is 15 residues long. The germline V gene has CDR1 SGDLS and CDR2 YYNGEE. V lost 3 bases, J lost 4 bases, and 6 bases stayed unmatched. The CDR3 sequence: CASSAQGAEYNEQFF. CDR3 bases: TGTGCCAGCAGCGCCCAGGGGGCGGAATACAATGAGCAGTTCTTC.

The chain uses TRBV5-1 and TRBJ1-1; 8 nucleotides agree with TRBD1. The CDR3 is made up of 16 amino acids. V trimming: 1 base; J trimming: 0 bases; junction bases outside the gene matches: 5. The germline V gene encodes CDR1 SGHRS and CDR2 YFSETQ. CDR3 amino acids: CASSLTLTGVNTEAFF. In DNA, the CDR3 is TGCGCCAGCAGCTTGACTCTGACAGGGGTGAACACTGAAGCTTTCTTT.

The chain recombines TRBV2 with TRBJ2-7; 7 nucleotides align to TRBD2. Germline loops: CDR1 SNHLY, CDR2 FYNNEI. V was pared by 0 bases and J by 4 bases, with 6 bases of the junction left unmatched. The CDR3 is 15 residues long. The CDR3 sequence is CASSEAWREIYEQYF. CDR3 nucleotide sequence: TGTGCCAGCAGTGAAGCCTGGCGGGAGATTTACGAGCAGTACTTC.

The CDR3 sequence is CATSSRQGEGGYTF. The CDR3 nucleotides read TGTGCCACCAGCAGCCGACAGGGTGAGGGTGGCTACACCTTC. This sequence joins TRBV15 and TRBJ1-2, with 7 bases aligning to TRBD1. V shed 3 bases, J shed 7 bases, and the junction held 8 bases outside the gene matches. Germline CDR1 is LNHNV and CDR2 is YYDKDF (reference sequence). CDR3 length: 14 residues.